The 7 T cell receptor beta chains below all came from one sample that was sequenced in a study of beta chain features in type 1 diabetes (dated by TCRdb to the late 2010s). Receptor amplification or capture employed the immunoSEQ multiplex PCR assay. The entire isolated RNA was reverse transcribed using the High Capacity cDNA Reverse Transcription Kit, and thus expressed TCRB transcripts were sequenced. Imported from immuneACCESS, the table was reduced by TCRdb to in-frame sequences with V and J called. These copies leave out some clones; in studies compared against another copy, an unresolved V gene accounts for under half, and the cause of the remainder is not known. The sample table holds 900,000 or so clones, of which roughly a sixth were seen once. Clones ranked in the top ten supply 0.02% to 0.025% of the sample. The sequenced material came from naive CD4+ T cells from blood. The cell subset or site label, as the study defines it: true naive CD4+ T cells. Receptors originate from a woman in her late teens or twenties in good health.

The chain has TRBV7-2 and TRBJ1-2; 9 bases agree with TRBD1. CDR1 and CDR2 (germline): SGHTA, FQGNSA. Germline trimming cut 3 bases from V and 5 bases from J; bases unmatched to any gene: 10. This CDR3 has 16 residues. The CDR3 loop is CASSLVQGAGYYGYTF. The CDR3 DNA reads TGTGCCAGCAGCTTGGTACAGGGGGCAGGGTATTATGGCTACACCTTC.

The rearrangement uses TRBV6-9 and TRBJ2-7, with 11 bases identical to TRBD1. The CDR3 loop spans 17 amino acids. Germline CDR1 and CDR2: MNHGY and SVAAGI. V lost 5 bases, J lost 4 bases, and 13 bases stayed unmatched. The CDR3, as DNA: TGTGCCAGCAGTCCTCCCCCGTCGGGACAGGGGGGTTACGAGCAGTACTTC. This encodes CASSPPPSGQGGYEQYF.

This clone was seen a few times. The genes are TRBV5-6 and TRBJ2-5, with unresolved D. The CDR3 totals 16 residues. Trimming removed 1 base at V and 6 bases at J, with 19 bases between. Germline CDR1 SGHDT, CDR2 YYEEEE. The CDR3 here is CASSLYRQLGWKTQYF. CDR3 bases: TGTGCCAGCAGCTTGTATAGGCAGTTGGGCTGGAAGACCCAGTACTTC. Full variable domain (rest looked up from reference TRBV5-6 and TRBJ2-5): DAGVTQSPTHLIKTRGQQVTLRCSPKSGHDTVSWYQQALGQGPQFIFQYYEEEERQRGNFPDRFSGHQFPNYSSELNVNALLLGDSALYLCASSLYRQLGWKTQYFGPGTRLLVL.

The chain has TRBV10-3 and TRBJ2-7; 10 nucleotides line up with TRBD1. V dropped 1 base and J dropped 4; count of bases not matched to a gene: 4. Germline CDR1 ENHRY, CDR2 SYGVKD. The CDR3 has 15 amino acids. The CDR3 DNA sequence: TGTGCCATCAGTGAGTTAGACAGGGGGCCTTACGAGCAGTACTTC. Protein product: CAISELDRGPYEQYF.

In this sample, this clone turned up a few times. This chain connects TRBV4-3 to TRBJ2-3; 8 bases align to TRBD1. Germline V gives CDR1 LGHNA, CDR2 YSLEER. Unmatched junction bases numbered 10, after V lost 0 bases and J lost 5 bases. The CDR3 consists of 17 residues. CDR3 sequence reads: CASSQDLAVQGGDTQYF. The CDR3 nucleotides read TGCGCCAGCAGCCAAGACTTGGCCGTACAGGGGGGAGATACGCAGTATTTT.

This clone was seen only a few times. The J gene is TRBJ1-2, the V gene TRBV10-3, with D hard to call. Germline V gene lookup returns CDR1 ENHRY and CDR2 SYGVKD. The CDR3 extends over 16 amino acids. Trimming removed 6 bases from V and 8 bases from J, with 25 bases in between. The CDR3 reads CAIRARPGVANAGYTF. The CDR3 region has the DNA TGTGCCATCAGGGCCCGGCCCGGGGTTGCGAACGCCGGCTACACCTTC.

Here the CDR3 DNA reads TGTGCCAGCAGCCCGACTAGCGGGAGTGTCTACGAGCAGTACTTC. Residues: CASSPTSGSVYEQYF. The rearrangement uses TRBV2 and TRBJ2-7, with 12 bases matching TRBD2. Looked up from germline, CDR1 is SNHLY and CDR2 is FYNNEI. The CDR3 is made up of 15 amino acids. The V gene end was trimmed by 6 bases and the J gene end by 3 bases; junction bases not matched to a gene: 6.